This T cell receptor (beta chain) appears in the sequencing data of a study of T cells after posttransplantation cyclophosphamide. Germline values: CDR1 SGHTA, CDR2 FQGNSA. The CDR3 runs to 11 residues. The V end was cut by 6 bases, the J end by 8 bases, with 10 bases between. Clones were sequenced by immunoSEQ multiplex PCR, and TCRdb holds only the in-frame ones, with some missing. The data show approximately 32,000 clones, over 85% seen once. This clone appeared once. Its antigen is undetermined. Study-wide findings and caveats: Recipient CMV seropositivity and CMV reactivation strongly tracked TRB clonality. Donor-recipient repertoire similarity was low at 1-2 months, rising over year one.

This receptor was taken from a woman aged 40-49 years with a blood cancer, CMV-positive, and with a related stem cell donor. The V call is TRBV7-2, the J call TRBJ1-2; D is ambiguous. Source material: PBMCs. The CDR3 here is CASSRTGGYTF. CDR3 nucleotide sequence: TGTGCCAGCAGTCGGACGGGGGGCTACACCTTC.